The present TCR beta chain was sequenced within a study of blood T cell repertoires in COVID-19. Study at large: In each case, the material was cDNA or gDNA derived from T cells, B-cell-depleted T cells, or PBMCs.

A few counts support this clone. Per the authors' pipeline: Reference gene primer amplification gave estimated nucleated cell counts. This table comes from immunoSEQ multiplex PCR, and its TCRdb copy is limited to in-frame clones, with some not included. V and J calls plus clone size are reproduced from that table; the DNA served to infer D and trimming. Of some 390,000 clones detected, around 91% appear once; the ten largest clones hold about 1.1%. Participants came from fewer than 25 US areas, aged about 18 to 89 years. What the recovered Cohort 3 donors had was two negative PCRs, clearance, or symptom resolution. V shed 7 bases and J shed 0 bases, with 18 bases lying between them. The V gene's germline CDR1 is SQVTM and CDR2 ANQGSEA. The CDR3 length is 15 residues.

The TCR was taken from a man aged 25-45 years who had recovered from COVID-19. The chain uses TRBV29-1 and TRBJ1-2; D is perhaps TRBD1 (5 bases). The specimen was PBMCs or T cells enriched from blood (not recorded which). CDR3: CSAAPGGTANYGYTF. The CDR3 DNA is TGCAGCGCAGCGCCGGGGGGGACCGCTAACTATGGCTACACCTTC. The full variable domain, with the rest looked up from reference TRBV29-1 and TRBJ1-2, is SAVISQKPSRDICQRGTSLTIQCQVDSQVTMMFWYRQQPGQSLTLIATANQGSEATYESGFVIDKFPISRPNLTFSTLTVSNMSPEDSSIYLCSAAPGGTANYGYTFGSGTRLTVV.